Following are 19 T cell receptor beta chains from one sample sequenced in a study of molecular identifiers for immune sequencing clone quantification. One entry per CDR3 protein, called by TCRdb with MiXCR from the PCR reads. This sample has hundreds of thousands of distinct CDR3 sequences, with about 25% found just once. The sequenced material came from naive CD8+ T cells from blood, with Jurkat cell RNA spiked in. The subset denotes: FACS-sorted CD8+CD4-CCR7+CD45RA+ naive T cells. The receptor source for this set is a human donor in good health. Some libraries in this study had Jurkat cell RNA spiked in.

Worth noting for this clonotype: This may come from a read error, since a much larger clone is one base off. The CDR3 end shows no conserved phenylalanine or tryptophan, and so a read error is likely. The rearrangement joins TRBV2 to TRBJ1-1; D is ambiguous. Trimming took off 4 bases at V and 3 bases at J, with 9 bases between the two ends. The CDR3 has 13 residues. CDR1 SNHLY and CDR2 FYNNEI come from the germline V gene. CDR3 nucleotide sequence: TGTGCCAGCAGTGGGGCCGGGGACACTGAAGCTTTCCTT. This codes for CASSGAGDTEAFL.

Concerning this clonotype: Given a much more abundant clone one base away, this may be a read error. The chain carries TRBV7-3 and TRBJ2-2, with D perhaps matching TRBD2 (6 bases). Trimming stripped 5 bases from V and 7 bases from J, with 11 bases between. Germline CDR1 and CDR2: SGHTA and FQGTGA. The CDR3 has 13 amino acids. The CDR3 is CASSPGVLGELFF. CDR3 coding DNA: TGTGCCAGCAGCCCGGGAGTTCTCGGGGAGCTGTTTTTT.

A word on this clonotype: A much larger clonotype is one base distant, so this may be a read error. Because the CDR3 is missing its conserved closing phenylalanine or tryptophan, this is likely a read error. J is TRBJ1-1 and V is TRBV5-1; the D is unclear. The CDR3 covers 14 residues. Trimming took 1 base from V and 1 from J, leaving 8 bases between them. Looked up from germline, CDR1 is SGHRS and CDR2 is YFSETQ. The CDR3 DNA is TGCGCCAGCAGCTTGTCTATGGGGAACACTGAAGCTTTCTCT. Its protein product is CASSLSMGNTEAFS.

A remark on this clonotype: A read error may be the cause here, since a much bigger clone is one base away. This sequence joins TRBV25-1 and TRBJ2-5; D unclear. V gave up 7 bases and J gave up 2 bases, with 5 bases separating them. Germline values: CDR1 MGHDK, CDR2 SYGVNS. This CDR3 is 11 amino acids long. Here the CDR3 reads CASTGQETQYF. The CDR3 DNA reads as TGTGCCAGCACAGGACAAGAGACCCAGTACTTC.

The V call is TRBV4-3, the J call TRBJ2-7; D is unclear. In germline, CDR1 is LGHNA, CDR2 YSLEER. The length of the CDR3 is 17 residues. V lost 0 bases, J lost 4 bases, and 19 bases lay in between. DNA of the CDR3: TGCGCCAGCAGCCAAGAGCGGTCGGGTGGCCAAATGTACGAGCAGTACTTC. It codes for CASSQERSGGQMYEQYF.

The V gene is TRBV9, the J gene TRBJ2-7; 8 bases fit TRBD2. Trimming removed 4 bases from V and 3 bases from J; junction bases left unmatched: 6. There are 14 residues in the CDR3. In germline, CDR1 is SGDLS, CDR2 YYNGEE. The CDR3 nucleotides read TGTGCCAGCAGCATAACTAGCGGAGACTACGAGCAGTACTTC. Its translation: CASSITSGDYEQYF.

A few counts support this clonotype. This chain connects TRBV9 to TRBJ1-1; 7 bases fit TRBD1. J was trimmed by 5 bases and V by 5 bases; bases with no gene match: 15. Per the germline V gene, CDR1 is SGDLS and CDR2 is YYNGEE. This CDR3 is built from 16 residues. CDR3 residues: CASSPQGKTGATEAFF. CDR3 in DNA: TGTGCCAGCAGTCCCCAGGGGAAAACAGGGGCAACTGAAGCTTTCTTT.

The J gene is TRBJ2-7, the V gene TRBV7-9; 11 nucleotides align to TRBD2. V gave up 8 bases and J gave up 2 bases; unmatched junction bases: 11. Germline assignment: CDR1 SEHNR and CDR2 FQNEAQ (reference sequence). This CDR3 region has 16 residues. CDR3 nucleotides: TGTGCCAGCGGCCCAACTAGCGGGAGTTACACCTACGAGCAGTACTTC. Protein product: CASGPTSGSYTYEQYF. The full variable domain, with the rest looked up from reference TRBV7-9 and TRBJ2-7, is DTGVSQNPRHKITKRGQNVTFRCDPISEHNRLYWYRQTLGQGPEFLTYFQNEAQLEKSRLLSDRFSAERPKGSFSTLEIQRTEQGDSAMYLCASGPTSGSYTYEQYFGPGTRLTVT.

Comment on this clonotype: A much bigger clone sits one base away, suggesting this may be a read error. The chain uses TRBV11-2 and TRBJ2-5, with TRBD1 matching 9 bases. Germline V CDR1 and CDR2: SGHAT, FQNNGV. This CDR3 region has 14 residues. CDR3 protein: CASSYRGQDETRYF. The DNA for the CDR3 is TGTGCCAGCAGCTACAGGGGGCAGGACGAGACCCGGTACTTC.

A word on this clonotype: This may be a read error, as it is one base from a much larger clone. This sequence joins TRBV15 and TRBJ2-3, with 7 bases aligning to TRBD1. The CDR3 has 15 amino acids. Germline V lookup: CDR1 LNHNV, CDR2 YYDKDF (reference sequence). CDR3 amino acids: CAPSNERQGTDTQYF. The CDR3, as DNA: TGTGCCCCCAGCAACGAACGACAGGGAACAGATACGCAGTATTTT.

J is TRBJ2-7 and V is TRBV7-8, with D tentatively TRBD1 or TRBD2 (5 bases each). V was clipped by 6 bases and J by 6 bases, with 12 bases between them. The CDR3 runs to 12 residues. The V gene's germline CDR1 is SGHVS and CDR2 FQNEAQ. As DNA, the CDR3 is TGTGCCAGCAGGGGGGTGCAAGGCGAGCAGTACTTC. Protein sequence: CASRGVQGEQYF.

This clonotype appeared a few times. This rearrangement joins TRBV11-2 to TRBJ1-1; a possible D gene is TRBD1 (5 bases). The CDR3 is made up of 13 amino acids. Germline values: CDR1 SGHAT, CDR2 FQNNGV. The germline V and J ends were trimmed by 5 bases and 4 bases, with 11 bases remaining between them. The DNA for the CDR3 is TGTGCCAGCAGCCGGGACGGGACCACTGAAGCTTTCTTT. Amino acid sequence: CASSRDGTTEAFF.

The chain uses TRBV6-5 and TRBJ2-3; TRBD1 is a possible D gene (6 bases). The CDR3 has 15 residues. CDR1 MNHEY and CDR2 SVGAGI come from the germline V gene. Deletions cut 6 bases from V and 1 base from J, with 14 bases between. CDR3 residues: CASSLTGMCTDTQYF. In DNA form, the CDR3 reads TGTGCCAGCAGCCTCACAGGGATGTGCACAGATACGCAGTATTTT.

Comment on this clonotype: Given a much more abundant clone one base away, this may be a read error. The chain is built from TRBV7-2 and TRBJ2-3; a weak D match, TRBD2 (7 bases). V dropped 11 bases and J dropped 6 bases, with 24 bases sitting between them. Germline V gives CDR1 SGHTA, CDR2 FQGNSA. The CDR3 loop spans 15 amino acids. CDR3 region: CASSPGRGPWDTQYF. CDR3 DNA sequence: TGTGCCTCCTCCCCGGGGCGGGGGCCCTGGGATACGCAGTATTTT.

Concerning this clonotype: This may be a read error: a much more frequent sequence differs by one nucleotide. The V and J genes are TRBV5-4 and TRBJ2-2; D is undetermined. Germline values: CDR1 SGHNT, CDR2 YYREEE (reference sequence). The CDR3 contains 13 residues. The CDR3 DNA is TGTGCCGGCAGAGCGACGAGGACCGGGGAGCTGTTTTTT. Residues: CAGRATRTGELFF.

This clonotype was seen at least ten times. This chain links TRBV2 with TRBJ2-1; TRBD2 matches at 8 bases. The CDR3 runs 11 residues. Trimming cost V 10 bases and J 9 bases; bases outside gene matches: 5. CDR1 SNHLY and CDR2 FYNNEI come from the germline V gene. CDR3 nucleotides: TGTGCCATAATCGGGGGGGTTGAGCAGTTCTTC. Translating it yields CAIIGGVEQFF.

This clonotype showed up many times. This rearrangement joins TRBV14 to TRBJ2-4; the D gene is possibly TRBD2 (6 bases). The CDR3 has 14 residues. Trimming removed 1 base at V and 12 bases at J, with 16 bases between. Germline V gene data show CDR1 as SGHDN and CDR2 as FVKESK. Here the CDR3 reads CASSQGPGRTTQYF. The CDR3 DNA sequence: TGTGCCAGCAGCCAAGGCCCCGGGCGGACTACTCAGTACTTC.

There are many counts of this clonotype. The chain joins TRBV7-9 to TRBJ2-6; 9 bases fit TRBD1. Germline loops: CDR1 SEHNR, CDR2 FQNEAQ (reference sequence). The length of the CDR3 is 17 residues. The J segment lost 3 bases and the V segment lost 5 bases, leaving 8 bases of the junction unmatched. CDR3 nucleotides: TGTGCCAGCAGCCACCCGACAGGGGGTAGTGGGGCCAACGTCCTGACTTTC. It encodes CASSHPTGGSGANVLTF.

This clonotype was counted ten times or more. V usage is TRBV20-1 and J usage is TRBJ2-3; D unclear. This CDR3 comprises 13 residues. The germline gives CDR1 DFQATT, CDR2 SNEGSKA (reference sequence). The V and J ends lost 3 bases and 2 bases respectively, with 9 bases between them. The CDR3 loop is CSARETNTDTQYF. The DNA for the CDR3 is TGCAGTGCTAGGGAGACAAACACAGATACGCAGTATTTT.